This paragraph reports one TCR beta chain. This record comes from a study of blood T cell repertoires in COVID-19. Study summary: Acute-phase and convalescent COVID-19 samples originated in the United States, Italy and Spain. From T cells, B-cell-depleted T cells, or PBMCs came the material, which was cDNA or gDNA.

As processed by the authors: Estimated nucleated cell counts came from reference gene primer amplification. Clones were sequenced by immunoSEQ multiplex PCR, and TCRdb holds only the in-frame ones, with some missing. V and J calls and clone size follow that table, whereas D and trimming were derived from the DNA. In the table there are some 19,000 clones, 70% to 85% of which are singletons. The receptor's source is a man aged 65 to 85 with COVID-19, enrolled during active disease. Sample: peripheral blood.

The CDR3 is CASSVAGVGLYNEQFF. In nucleotides, the CDR3 is TGTGCCAGCAGCGTAGCGGGGGTGGGGCTATACAATGAGCAGTTCTTC. The chain has TRBV9 and TRBJ2-1, with TRBD2 as a possible D gene (6 bases). Trimming took 0 bases from V and 4 from J, leaving 14 bases between them. CDR1 and CDR2 from the germline V gene are SGDLS and YYNGEE. The CDR3 is 16 amino acids. The complete variable domain, with remaining parts taken from reference TRBV9 and TRBJ2-1, reads DSGVTQTPKHLITATGQRVTLRCSPRSGDLSVYWYQQSLDQGLQFLIQYYNGEERAKGNILERFSAQQFPDLHSELNLSSLELGDSALYFCASSVAGVGLYNEQFFGPGTRLTVL.